Listed here are 2 T cell receptor beta chains from one sample, sequenced in a study of blood T cell repertoires in COVID-19. TCRdb keeps only in-frame clones here, not all; method: immunoSEQ multiplex PCR. Among tens of thousands of clones, 91% were seen once, and the ten largest hold approximately 2.3%. Sequenced sample: peripheral blood. Receptors originate from a man aged 55 to 70 with acute or convalescent COVID-19.

This sequence joins TRBV7-9 and TRBJ2-1; 9 bases match TRBD2. V trimming: 4 bases; J trimming: 6 bases; junction bases outside the gene matches: 10. Germline CDR1 and CDR2: SEHNR and FQNEAQ (reference sequence). The CDR3 is 16 residues long. In nucleotides, the CDR3 is TGTGCCAGCAGCTCCTTGACTAGCGGACTAATCAATGAGCAGTTCTTC. The encoded protein is CASSSLTSGLINEQFF.

The rearrangement joins TRBV7-2 to TRBJ2-1; 9 positions agree with TRBD2. Trimming removed 5 bases from V and 6 bases from J; junction bases left unmatched: 11. The CDR3 has 16 residues. CDR1 SGHTA and CDR2 FQGNSA come from the germline V gene. CDR3 in DNA: TGTGCCAGCAGCCGTAAAGGGGGACTAGCAAGCAATGAGCAGTTCTTC. This encodes CASSRKGGLASNEQFF.